The rows below give T cell receptor beta chains drawn from one sample of a study of tumor-infiltrating lymphocytes in primary liver carcinoma. TCRdb re-called the multiplex PCR reads through MiXCR, storing one row per CDR3 protein. The data show roughly 55,000 distinct CDR3 sequences, just over 70% seen once. What was sequenced was liver tumor tissue from sampling region 2. Receptors were obtained from a man in his forties or fifties with primary liver carcinoma and hepatitis B virus infection. Each CDR3 is given with its conserved first and last residue. A D gene is named only where the DNA matches it firmly. Clone size is given for some rows only: seen once, a few or many times, or a class if the clone is expanded.

d_call j_call v_call clone_size cdr3_nt cdr3_aa
TRBD1 TRBJ1-1 TRBV29-1 few TGCAGCGTCGGGAGGACAGGTGAAGCTTTCTTT CSVGRTGEAFF
NA TRBJ1-2 TRBV5-1 NA TGCGCCTGCAGCATGGCGCCCCTTGAGAATACCTATGGCTACACCTTC CACSMAPLENTYGYTF
TRBD2 TRBJ2-1 TRBV12-3/TRBV12-4 NA TGTGCCAGCGGTCCACTAGCGGGAGAGCTTACAGGGAATGAGCAGTTCTTC CASGPLAGELTGNEQFF
TRBD1 TRBJ2-7 TRBV11-2 NA TGTGCCAGCAGCAAGCAAACGGGACAGAACTACGAGCAGTACTTC CASSKQTGQNYEQYF
TRBD2 TRBJ2-1 TRBV7-8 NA TGTGCCAGCAGCTTAGAATTGCTAGTGGGAGGGAAGGAGCAGTTCTTC CASSLELLVGGKEQFF
NA TRBJ1-1 TRBV29-1 NA TGCAGCGTTGAGGGACACCTGAACAATGTAGCTTTCTTT CSVEGHLNNVAFF
NA TRBJ2-2 TRBV6-5 NA TGTGCCAGCAGTTATCTAGGACAAGCGAACACCGAGGAGCTGTTTTTT CASSYLGQANTEELFF
NA TRBJ2-7 TRBV6-1 once TGTGCCAGCAGCGAAGGGGCTCCCCTCTACGAGCACTACTTC CASSEGAPLYEHYF
NA TRBJ1-1 TRBV7-9 few TGTGCCAGCAGCGCAACCTTGAACACTGAAGCTTTCTTT CASSATLNTEAFF
TRBD1 TRBJ2-5 TRBV29-1 NA TGCAACGTTGGGGGGACAGGACCTCCGAGGGAGACTCAGTACTTC CNVGGTGPPRETQYF
NA TRBJ2-3 TRBV11-2 NA TGTGCCAGCAGCCCACAACCCATCAATCCCACAGATACGCAGTATTTT CASSPQPINPTDTQYF
NA TRBJ2-6 TRBV6-2/TRBV6-3 NA TGTGCCAGCATCTCCGGAGGGGGTTTACCTGGGGCCAACGTCCTGACTTTC CASISGGGLPGANVLTF
NA TRBJ2-7 TRBV6-5 NA TGTACCAGCGGGCCCGGACAGGCAGCATCCTTTTACGAGCAGTGCTTC CTSGPGQAASFYEQCF
NA TRBJ2-5 TRBV6-1 NA TGTGCCAGCAGGCCAGAATCGGACTACCAAGAGACCCAGTACTTC CASRPESDYQETQYF
NA TRBJ2-3 TRBV11-2 NA TGTGCCAGCAGCTTAGAGCCCAAGGGGCACGGGACAGATACGCAGTATTTT CASSLEPKGHGTDTQYF
NA TRBJ1-1 TRBV29-1 NA TGCAGCGTTCTCGGATACACTGAGGCTTTATTT CSVLGYTEALF
NA TRBJ1-5 TRBV4-3 once TGCGCCAGCAGCAGTGTGGCATATAGCAATCAGCCCCAGCGTTTT CASSSVAYSNQPQRF
NA TRBJ2-7 TRBV29-1 NA TGCAGCGCCATGACATCTGGCACCGGCACTCCCTACGATCAATACTTC CSAMTSGTGTPYDQYF
TRBD1 TRBJ2-7 TRBV4-1 few TGCGCCAGCAGCCAGACTGCCGGGACAGGGTCGTGGTACGAGCAGTACTTC CASSQTAGTGSWYEQYF
NA TRBJ2-1 TRBV4-3 NA TGCGCCAGCAGCCAATTCCCCCTCCCGGCTGACAATGAGCAGTTCTTC CASSQFPLPADNEQFF
NA TRBJ1-6 TRBV11-1 NA TGTACCAGCAGCCGGACATTGGTTTCACCCCTCCACTTT CTSSRTLVSPLHF
TRBD2 TRBJ2-1 TRBV6-5 NA TGTACCAGCAGTTGGACTAGCGCGTCCTACAATGAGCAGTTCTTC CTSSWTSASYNEQFF
NA TRBJ2-7 TRBV11-1 NA TGTGCCAGCAGCTCATCAAGATACTCCTCCTACGAGCGGTACTTC CASSSSRYSSYERYF
NA TRBJ1-2 TRBV19 few TGTGCCCCGGAGATATATGGCTACACCTTC CAPEIYGYTF
TRBD1 TRBJ1-4 TRBV12-3/TRBV12-4 many TGTGCCAGCAGTTTCTTTGACAGGGGAAATGAAAAACTGTTTTTT CASSFFDRGNEKLFF
TRBD2 TRBJ2-2 TRBV11-2 NA TGTGCCAGCAGCTTTGCGGGATCGAATACCGGGGGGATGTTTTTT CASSFAGSNTGGMFF
NA TRBJ2-3 TRBV4-1 NA TGCGCCAGCAGCCAAGCGGACGGGACCGGGGATAGGCAGTATTTT CASSQADGTGDRQYF
TRBD1 TRBJ1-3 TRBV6-5 few TGTGCCAGCAGTCACGGTCCGAGGACAGGGATCGCTGGAAACACCGTATATTTT CASSHGPRTGIAGNTVYF
NA TRBJ1-1 TRBV30 NA TGTGTCTGGAGTCGGAACACTGAAGCATTCTTT CVWSRNTEAFF
NA TRBJ1-2 TRBV6-1 NA TGTGCCAGCAGTCCCCAGGGGACCGGTGGCTACACCTTC CASSPQGTGGYTF
NA TRBJ2-3 TRBV5-5 NA TGTACCAACAGAGGGACCGGCACCTACACAGATACGCAGTATTTT CTNRGTGTYTDTQYF
NA TRBJ2-3 TRBV6-5 NA TGTGCCGGCAGTCTTACAGCGGACATCCTGGATACGCAGTATTTT CAGSLTADILDTQYF
TRBD2 TRBJ2-5 TRBV6-2/TRBV6-3 many TGTGCCAGCAGTTACCCTAGGACTAGCGGGATACAAGAGACCCAGTACTTC CASSYPRTSGIQETQYF
TRBD1 TRBJ1-2 TRBV28 NA TGTGCCAGCAACCCGACAGGGGGCTATGGCTACACCTTC CASNPTGGYGYTF
NA TRBJ2-4 TRBV28 NA TGTGCCAGCAGTTACTCGACGCCAGGGATCGCCGAAAACATTCAGTACTTC CASSYSTPGIAENIQYF
NA TRBJ1-1 TRBV6-6 few TGTGCCAGCAACATAGGGGGGACTACTGAAGCTTTCTTT CASNIGGTTEAFF
NA TRBJ2-4 TRBV10-2 NA TGCGCCAGCAGTGAGTCAAGGGGATGGGACATTCAGTACTTC CASSESRGWDIQYF